This T cell receptor beta chain derives from a study of response to subunit inactivated influenza vaccine. This clonotype was seen a handful of times. The antigen is unknown. Each CDR3 protein is one row after TCRdb ran MiXCR on the RT-PCR reads. The sample lists fewer than 600,000 distinct CDR3 sequences; 6.5% to 8% were seen once. The CDR3 is 12 amino acids. The ends were cut back, 3 bases at V and 4 bases at J, with 7 bases in the middle. Germline CDR1 ENHRY, CDR2 SYGVKD. Study results and limitations: Authors suggested seasonal influenza vaccinations each recruit few new T cells.

The input for sequencing was PBMCs from blood, taken around 25 months after vaccination. This clonotype originated in a man aged 50 to 69 who received an inactivated influenza vaccine. The chain joins TRBV10-3 to TRBJ2-7; possibly TRBD1 for D (5 bases). CDR3 sequence: CAISERGYEQYF. The CDR3 DNA follows: TGTGCCATCAGTGAAAGGGGTTACGAGCAGTACTTC.